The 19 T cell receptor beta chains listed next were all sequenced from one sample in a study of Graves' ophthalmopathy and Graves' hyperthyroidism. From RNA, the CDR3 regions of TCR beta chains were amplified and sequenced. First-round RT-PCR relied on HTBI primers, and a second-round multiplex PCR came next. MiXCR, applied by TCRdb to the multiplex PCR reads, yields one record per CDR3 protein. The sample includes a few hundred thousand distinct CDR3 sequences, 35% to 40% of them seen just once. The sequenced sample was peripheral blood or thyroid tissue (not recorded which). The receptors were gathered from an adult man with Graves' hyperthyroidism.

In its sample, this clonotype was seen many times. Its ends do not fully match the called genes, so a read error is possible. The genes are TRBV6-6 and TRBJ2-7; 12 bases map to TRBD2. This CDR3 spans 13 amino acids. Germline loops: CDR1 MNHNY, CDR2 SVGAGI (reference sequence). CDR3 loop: CASRRTSGTHSPF. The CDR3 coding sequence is TGTGCCAGCAGACGGACTAGCGGGACACACAGCCCCTTC.

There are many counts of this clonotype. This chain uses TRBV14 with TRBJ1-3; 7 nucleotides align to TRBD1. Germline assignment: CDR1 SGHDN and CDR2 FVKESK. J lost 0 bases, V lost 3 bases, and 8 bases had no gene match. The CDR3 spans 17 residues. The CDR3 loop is CASSQHGTANSGNTIYF. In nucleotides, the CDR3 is TGTGCCAGCAGCCAGCACGGGACAGCGAACTCTGGAAACACCATATATTTT.

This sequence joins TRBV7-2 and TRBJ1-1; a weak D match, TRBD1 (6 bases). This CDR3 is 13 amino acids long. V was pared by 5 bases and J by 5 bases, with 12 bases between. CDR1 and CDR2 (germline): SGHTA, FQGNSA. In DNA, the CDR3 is TGTGCCAGCAGCCTACGGACAGCTACTGAAGCTTTCTTT. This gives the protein CASSLRTATEAFF.

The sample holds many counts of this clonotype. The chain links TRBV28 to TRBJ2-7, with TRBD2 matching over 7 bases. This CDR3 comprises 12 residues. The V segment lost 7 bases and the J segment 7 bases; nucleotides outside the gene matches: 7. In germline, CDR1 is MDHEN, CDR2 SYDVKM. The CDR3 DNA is TGTGCCAGCATTGCGGGGGAAGGGGAGCAGTACTTC. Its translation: CASIAGEGEQYF.

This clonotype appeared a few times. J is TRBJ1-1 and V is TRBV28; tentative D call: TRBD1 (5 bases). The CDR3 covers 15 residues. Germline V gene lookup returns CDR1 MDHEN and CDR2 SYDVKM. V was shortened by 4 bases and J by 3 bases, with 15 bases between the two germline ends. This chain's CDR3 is CASSSLGGADTEAFF. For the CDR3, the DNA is TGTGCCAGCAGTTCCCTCGGAGGGGCGGACACTGAAGCTTTCTTT.

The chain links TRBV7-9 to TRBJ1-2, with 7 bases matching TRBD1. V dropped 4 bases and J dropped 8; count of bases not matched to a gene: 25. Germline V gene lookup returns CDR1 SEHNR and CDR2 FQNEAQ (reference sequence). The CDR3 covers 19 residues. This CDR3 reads CASSYRKQGFRPGSLGYTF. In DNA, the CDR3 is TGTGCCAGCAGCTACCGAAAACAGGGGTTCAGACCCGGGTCCCTCGGCTACACCTTC.

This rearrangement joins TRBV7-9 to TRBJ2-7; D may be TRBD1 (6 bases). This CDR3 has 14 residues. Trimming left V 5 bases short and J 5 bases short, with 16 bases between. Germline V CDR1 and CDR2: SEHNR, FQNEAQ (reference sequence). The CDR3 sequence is CASSATNRAHEQYF. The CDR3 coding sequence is TGTGCCAGCAGCGCAACTAACAGGGCCCACGAGCAGTACTTC.

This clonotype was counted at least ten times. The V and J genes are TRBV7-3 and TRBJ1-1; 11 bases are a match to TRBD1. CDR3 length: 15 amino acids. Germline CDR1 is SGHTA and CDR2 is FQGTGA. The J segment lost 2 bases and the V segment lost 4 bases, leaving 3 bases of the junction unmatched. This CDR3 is CASSSGTGGNTEAFF. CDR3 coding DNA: TGTGCCAGCAGCTCAGGGACAGGGGGAAACACTGAAGCTTTCTTT.

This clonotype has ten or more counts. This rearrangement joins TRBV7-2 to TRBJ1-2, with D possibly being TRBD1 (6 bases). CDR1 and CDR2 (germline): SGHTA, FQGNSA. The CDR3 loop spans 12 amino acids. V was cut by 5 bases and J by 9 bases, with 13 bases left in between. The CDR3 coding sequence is TGTGCCAGCAGCCTCCGGACAGATAGCTACACCTTC. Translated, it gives CASSLRTDSYTF.

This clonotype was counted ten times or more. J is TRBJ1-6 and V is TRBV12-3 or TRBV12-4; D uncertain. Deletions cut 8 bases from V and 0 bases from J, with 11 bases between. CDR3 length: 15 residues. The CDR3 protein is CASHQDLSYNSPLHF. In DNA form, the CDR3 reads TGTGCCAGCCATCAGGACCTCTCCTATAATTCACCCCTCCACTTT.

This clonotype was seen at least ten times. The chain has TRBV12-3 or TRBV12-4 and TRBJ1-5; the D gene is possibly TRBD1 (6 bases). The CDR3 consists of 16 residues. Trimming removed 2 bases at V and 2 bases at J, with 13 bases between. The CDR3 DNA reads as TGTGCCAGCAGTTTATTGGGGGGCTTGGGCAATCAGCCCCAGCATTTT. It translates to CASSLLGGLGNQPQHF.

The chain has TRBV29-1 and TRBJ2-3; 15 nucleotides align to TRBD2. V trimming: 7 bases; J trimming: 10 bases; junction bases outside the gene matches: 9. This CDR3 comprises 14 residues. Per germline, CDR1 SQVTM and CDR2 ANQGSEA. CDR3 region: CSAEGTSGRYSQYF. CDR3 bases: TGCAGCGCAGAAGGGACTAGCGGGAGGTATTCGCAGTATTTT.

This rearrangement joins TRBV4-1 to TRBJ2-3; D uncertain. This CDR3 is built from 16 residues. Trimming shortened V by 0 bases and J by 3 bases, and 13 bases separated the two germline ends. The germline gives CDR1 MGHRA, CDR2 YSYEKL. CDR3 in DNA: TGCGCCAGCAGCCAAGATCCCGGATTAGGGACAGATACGCAGTATTTT. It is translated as CASSQDPGLGTDTQYF.

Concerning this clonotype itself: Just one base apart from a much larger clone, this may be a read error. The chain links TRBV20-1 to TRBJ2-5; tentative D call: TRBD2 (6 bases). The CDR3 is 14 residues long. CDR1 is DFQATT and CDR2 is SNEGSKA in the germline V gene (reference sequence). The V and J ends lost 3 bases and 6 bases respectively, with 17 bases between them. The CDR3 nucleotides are TGCAGTGCTAGCCGAGCGGGCCGAGTGAAGACCCAGTACTTC. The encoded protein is CSASRAGRVKTQYF.

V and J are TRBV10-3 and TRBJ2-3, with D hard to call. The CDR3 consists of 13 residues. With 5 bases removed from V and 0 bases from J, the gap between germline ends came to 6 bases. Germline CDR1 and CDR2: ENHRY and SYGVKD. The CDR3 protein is CAISRPSTDTQYF. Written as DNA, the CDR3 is TGTGCCATCAGTAGGCCCAGCACAGATACGCAGTATTTT.

The CDR3 nucleotides read TGCAGCGTTACAAGGACTAGCGGTGACACTGAAGCTTTCTTT. Encoded protein: CSVTRTSGDTEAFF. The chain has TRBV29-1 and TRBJ1-1; D remains unclear. This CDR3 is 14 amino acids long. Deletions cut 5 bases from V and 3 bases from J, with 16 bases between. Looked up from germline, CDR1 is SQVTM and CDR2 is ANQGSEA.

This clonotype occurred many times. The CDR3 here is CASSLLEREQYF. CDR3 sequence (DNA): TGTGCCAGCAGCTTGCTGGAGCGAGAGCAGTACTTC. The chain combines TRBV11-1 with TRBJ2-7; no clear D. This CDR3 has 12 residues. Looked up from germline, CDR1 is SGHAT and CDR2 is FQDESV (reference sequence). V was shortened by 3 bases and J by 7 bases, with 10 bases between the two germline ends. The variable domain in full, with the rest retrieved from reference TRBV11-1 and TRBJ2-7, is EAEVAQSPRYKITEKSQAVAFWCDPISGHATLYWYRQILGQGPELLVQFQDESVVDDSQLPKDRFSAERLKGVDSTLKIQPAELGDSAMYLCASSLLEREQYFGPGTRLTVT.

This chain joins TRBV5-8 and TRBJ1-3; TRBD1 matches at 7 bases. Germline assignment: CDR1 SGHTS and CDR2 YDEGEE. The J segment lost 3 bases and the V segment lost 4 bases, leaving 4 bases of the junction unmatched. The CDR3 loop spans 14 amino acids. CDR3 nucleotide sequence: TGTGCCAGCAGCACGACAGGGTTTGGAAACACCATATATTTT. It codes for CASSTTGFGNTIYF.

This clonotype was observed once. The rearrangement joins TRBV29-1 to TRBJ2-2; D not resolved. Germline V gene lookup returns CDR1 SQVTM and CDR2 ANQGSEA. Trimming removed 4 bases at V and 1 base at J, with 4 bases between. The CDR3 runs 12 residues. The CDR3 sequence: CSVGLNTGELFF. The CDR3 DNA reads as TGCAGCGTTGGATTGAACACCGGGGAGCTGTTTTTT.